This passage covers 32 T cell receptor beta chains from one sample sequenced in a study of T cell responses to AZD1222 COVID-19 vaccine. Here immunoSEQ multiplex PCR was the method, and the copy in TCRdb shows in-frame clones only, minus some. The sample shows about 120,000 clones, roughly nine tenths of them seen only once. The sequencing used peripheral blood, collected on day 0 of AZD1222 vaccination. These receptors were collected from an adult in good health.

This chain joins TRBV28 and TRBJ2-5; 7 bases agree with TRBD1. Germline V gene lookup returns CDR1 MDHEN and CDR2 SYDVKM. Germline trimming cut 2 bases from V and 5 bases from J; bases unmatched to any gene: 8. The CDR3 length is 15 residues. CDR3 DNA sequence: TGTGCCAGCAGTTTACTAGGGCAGGGGGTTGAGACCCAGTACTTC. Encoded protein: CASSLLGQGVETQYF.

The chain couples TRBV9 to TRBJ1-6; 7 nucleotides line up with TRBD1. The J segment lost 9 bases and the V segment lost 3 bases, leaving 6 bases of the junction unmatched. This CDR3 region has 14 residues. Germline CDR1 is SGDLS and CDR2 is YYNGEE. The CDR3 DNA is TGTGCCAGCAGCGCAACAGGGGTGTCTTCACCCCTCCACTTT. This encodes CASSATGVSSPLHF.

This chain uses TRBV5-1 with TRBJ1-1, with TRBD1 identical over 9 bases. There are 14 residues in the CDR3. Germline V gives CDR1 SGHRS, CDR2 YFSETQ. V gave up 7 bases and J gave up 7 bases; unmatched junction bases: 11. CDR3 nucleotide sequence: TGCGCCAGCGGGGACGGACAGGGGAAGGTTGAAGCTTTCTTT. It yields the protein CASGDGQGKVEAFF.

This chain links TRBV5-1 with TRBJ1-6; possible D gene TRBD1, 6 bases. With 0 bases removed from V and 8 bases from J, the gap between germline ends came to 12 bases. The CDR3 loop spans 15 amino acids. From germline, CDR1 is SGHRS and CDR2 YFSETQ. The CDR3 sequence: CASSLGGRGDSPLHF. The CDR3 nucleotides read TGCGCCAGCAGCTTGGGGGGCAGGGGAGATTCACCCCTCCACTTT.

V and J are TRBV9 and TRBJ2-5; D is possibly TRBD1 or TRBD2 (5 bases each). V was trimmed by 1 base and J by 2 bases, leaving 12 bases between them. From germline, CDR1 is SGDLS and CDR2 YYNGEE. The CDR3 runs 15 residues. DNA for the CDR3: TGTGCCAGCAGCGTATCCGGGACCCAACAAGAGACCCAGTACTTC. It translates to CASSVSGTQQETQYF. Using reference TRBV9 and TRBJ2-5 for the parts outside the CDR3, the full variable domain is DSGVTQTPKHLITATGQRVTLRCSPRSGDLSVYWYQQSLDQGLQFLIQYYNGEERAKGNILERFSAQQFPDLHSELNLSSLELGDSALYFCASSVSGTQQETQYFGPGTRLLVL.

This chain uses TRBV6-9 with TRBJ1-6; D is unclear. The CDR3 runs to 15 residues. Germline-derived CDR1 and CDR2 are MNHGY and SVAAGI. V lost 0 bases to trimming and J lost 9 bases, with 12 bases between them. CDR3 in amino acids: CASSYSDGEPSPLHF. As DNA, the CDR3 is TGTGCCAGCAGTTATTCGGACGGAGAACCTTCACCCCTCCACTTT.

The V call is TRBV7-2, the J call TRBJ1-2, with TRBD1 as a possible D gene (6 bases). Trimming shortened V by 0 bases and J by 4 bases, and 15 bases separated the two germline ends. The CDR3 runs to 16 residues. CDR1 is SGHTA, CDR2 FQGNSA, per germline. CDR3 sequence (DNA): TGTGCCAGCAGCTTAGCGGGTCGGGGGGCAACCTATGGCTACACCTTC. Protein: CASSLAGRGATYGYTF.

V and J are TRBV19 and TRBJ2-5; weak D call: TRBD1 (6 bases). V was pared by 3 bases and J by 4 bases, with 15 bases between. This CDR3 is built from 15 residues. CDR1 is LNHDA, CDR2 SQIVND, per germline (reference sequence). This chain's CDR3 is CASSINPGDGETQYF. DNA for the CDR3: TGTGCCAGTAGTATCAACCCAGGGGACGGAGAGACCCAGTACTTC.

A note on this clone: The conserved phenylalanine or tryptophan normally closing the CDR3 is absent here, so this likely arose from a read error. Because the CDR3's place on the DNA is in doubt, the DNA is left out and the CDR3 is given as listed by TCRdb. The chain carries TRBV12-2 and TRBJ1-2. TRBV12-2 is tagged as a pseudogene. The CDR3 is 11 amino acids long, termini counted. The CDR3 sequence: CASRLVDAQGV.

The J gene is TRBJ2-3, the V gene TRBV5-8; 7 nucleotides line up with TRBD2. V was clipped by 2 bases and J by 2 bases; unmatched bases: 2. The CDR3 runs 14 residues. Germline V gives CDR1 SGHTS, CDR2 YDEGEE. CDR3 nucleotides: TGTGCCAGCAGCTTCGGACTAGACACAGATACGCAGTATTTT. Translating it yields CASSFGLDTDTQYF.

This chain joins TRBV5-4 and TRBJ1-1, with 10 bases matching TRBD1. Trimming took 4 bases from V and 2 from J; bases not matched to a gene: 5. Looked up from germline, CDR1 is SGHNT and CDR2 is YYREEE (reference sequence). The CDR3 is 15 amino acids. DNA for the CDR3: TGTGCCAGCAGCACGGGACAGGGGCTCAACACTGAAGCTTTCTTT. Translation gives CASSTGQGLNTEAFF.

The chain links TRBV5-3 to TRBJ1-1, with D uncertain. TRBV5-3 is known as an ORF, though its function is uncertain. Trimming stripped 5 bases from V and 1 base from J, with 15 bases between. The CDR3 runs to 15 residues. As DNA, the CDR3 is TGTGCCAGAAGTTCTGATGTGACGGGGAACACTGAAGCTTTCTTT. Its translation: CARSSDVTGNTEAFF.

The chain couples TRBV7-3 to TRBJ2-7, with D possibly being TRBD1 or TRBD2 (5 bases each). In germline, CDR1 is SGHTA, CDR2 FQGTGA. V lost 5 bases, J lost 2 bases, and 16 bases lay in between. The CDR3 runs to 15 residues. CDR3 DNA sequence: TGTGCCAGCAGCCAGGGACGGCGGCCAACCTACGAGCAGTACTTC. The encoded protein is CASSQGRRPTYEQYF.

This clone was seen only a few times. The rearrangement links TRBV2 to TRBJ2-7; no clear D gene. Trimming stripped 6 bases from V and 2 bases from J, with 11 bases between. Germline-derived CDR1 and CDR2 are SNHLY and FYNNEI. The CDR3 is 13 amino acids. As DNA, the CDR3 is TGTGCCAGCAGGCCTTACGGTACCTACGAGCAGTACTTC. This translates into CASRPYGTYEQYF.

The chain combines TRBV5-1 with TRBJ2-7; 9 bases are a match to TRBD1. The CDR3 contains 14 residues. The V and J ends lost 0 bases and 6 bases, in that order; junction bases with no gene match: 4. Germline V gene data show CDR1 as SGHRS and CDR2 as YFSETQ. CDR3 bases: TGCGCCAGCAGCTTGGCAGGACAGGGGTCCGAGCAGTACTTC. Amino acids: CASSLAGQGSEQYF.

The chain joins TRBV24-1 to TRBJ2-1; a weak D match, TRBD2 (5 bases). The ends were cut back, 4 bases at V and 10 bases at J, with 25 bases in the middle. The germline gives CDR1 KGHDR, CDR2 SFDVKD. CDR3 length: 17 amino acids. The CDR3 coding sequence is TGTGCCACCAGTGACCGAGACTCGACGGGGATCAGTGGAGAGCAGTTCTTC. Translation: CATSDRDSTGISGEQFF.

The CDR3 nucleotides read TGTGCCAGTAGTATGTCTGGAGCGGGACAGCTAGCCAAAAACATTCAGTACTTC. Its protein product is CASSMSGAGQLAKNIQYF. This chain connects TRBV19 to TRBJ2-4; the D gene could be TRBD1 or TRBD2 (7 bases each). Trimming pared 3 bases from V and 0 bases from J, leaving 18 bases between. The CDR3 length is 18 residues. CDR1 is LNHDA and CDR2 is SQIVND in the germline V gene (reference sequence).

This clone came up a few times. V usage is TRBV29-1 and J usage is TRBJ2-3; maybe TRBD2 (5 bases). Germline loops: CDR1 SQVTM, CDR2 ANQGSEA. This CDR3 region has 14 residues. V was pared by 7 bases and J by 2 bases, with 16 bases between. The CDR3 loop is CSARIGLNTDTQYF. CDR3 sequence (DNA): TGCAGCGCCAGGATAGGACTTAACACAGATACGCAGTATTTT.

The chain combines TRBV9 with TRBJ2-1; 7 nucleotides agree with TRBD1. This CDR3 is built from 16 residues. Germline lookup yields CDR1 SGDLS and CDR2 YYNGEE. The V segment lost 5 bases and the J segment 1 base; nucleotides outside the gene matches: 9. The CDR3 DNA reads as TGTGCCAGCAGTGGCCGGGACAGTGCATCCTACAATGAGCAGTTCTTC. Encoded protein: CASSGRDSASYNEQFF.

The chain joins TRBV11-2 to TRBJ2-7; 7 nucleotides match TRBD2. The CDR3 is made up of 13 amino acids. J lost 6 bases, V lost 1 base, and 3 bases had no gene match. The germline CDR1 and CDR2 sequences are SGHAT and FQNNGV. The CDR3 DNA is TGTGCCAGCAGCTTAGCGGGAGGAGGCGAGCAGTACTTC. Translating it yields CASSLAGGGEQYF. Complete variable domain (other parts from reference TRBV11-2 and TRBJ2-7): EAGVAQSPRYKIIEKRQSVAFWCNPISGHATLYWYQQILGQGPKLLIQFQNNGVVDDSQLPKDRFSAERLKGVDSTLKIQPAKLEDSAVYLCASSLAGGGEQYFGPGTRLTVT.

The chain carries TRBV7-2 and TRBJ1-5; D call uncertain. With 6 bases removed from V and 2 bases from J, the gap between germline ends came to 8 bases. The CDR3 is made up of 13 amino acids. Germline V gene data show CDR1 as SGHTA and CDR2 as FQGNSA. CDR3 amino acids: CASRERRNQPQHF. CDR3 coding DNA: TGTGCCAGCAGGGAACGTCGCAATCAGCCCCAGCATTTT.

V usage is TRBV9 and J usage is TRBJ2-3, with TRBD2 matching 10 bases. J gave up 3 bases and V 3 bases, and 7 bases lay outside the gene matches. This CDR3 region has 16 residues. From germline, CDR1 is SGDLS and CDR2 YYNGEE. DNA of the CDR3: TGTGCCAGCAGCGAGCGGGAGGGCCATCTGACAGATACGCAGTATTTT. Protein: CASSEREGHLTDTQYF.

Comments on this clone: This specimen includes other DNA sequences encoding the same CDR3. The chain carries TRBV6-5 and TRBJ2-5; D remains ambiguous. CDR1 and CDR2 from the germline V gene are MNHEY and SVGAGI. CDR3 size: 11 residues. Trimming took 6 bases from V and 5 from J, leaving 7 bases between them. The CDR3 DNA reads as TGTGCCAGCAGCCTCCGGGAGACCCAGTACTTC. Protein sequence: CASSLRETQYF.

This clone was seen a handful of times. This rearrangement joins TRBV30 to TRBJ1-2, with D uncertain. Germline V lookup: CDR1 GTSNPN, CDR2 SVGIG (reference sequence). The CDR3 extends over 10 amino acids. V lost 3 bases, J lost 8 bases, and 7 bases lay in between. The CDR3 protein is CAWRKGGYTF. The CDR3 region has the DNA TGTGCCTGGAGGAAGGGCGGCTACACCTTC.

In this sample, this clone turned up a few times. This sequence joins TRBV5-4 and TRBJ2-2, with 7 nucleotides matching TRBD2. Germline V CDR1 and CDR2: SGHNT, YYREEE (reference sequence). J gave up 1 base and V 0 bases, and 3 bases lay outside the gene matches. The CDR3 is 16 residues long. CDR3 in amino acids: CASSLEASGNTGELFF. The CDR3 nucleotides are TGTGCCAGCAGCTTGGAGGCTAGCGGGAACACCGGGGAGCTGTTTTTT.

The J gene is TRBJ1-4, the V gene TRBV28; D is perhaps TRBD1 (6 bases). V was shortened by 5 bases and J by 8 bases, with 18 bases between the two germline ends. CDR1 MDHEN and CDR2 SYDVKM come from the germline V gene. CDR3 length: 15 residues. Here the CDR3 DNA reads TGTGCCAGCAGTCCTTCCAGGGGATCAGGCGAAAAACTGTTTTTT. Encoded protein: CASSPSRGSGEKLFF.

This rearrangement joins TRBV24-1 to TRBJ1-5; a weak D match, TRBD1 (5 bases). The CDR3 is 19 residues long. The V and J ends lost 0 bases and 0 bases respectively, with 17 bases between them. Germline V gives CDR1 KGHDR, CDR2 SFDVKD. CDR3 sequence (DNA): TGTGCCACCAGTGATTTGCCCGACGCGGGGCAATATAGCAATCAGCCCCAGCATTTT. This gives the protein CATSDLPDAGQYSNQPQHF.

This chain links TRBV12-3 or TRBV12-4 with TRBJ1-5, with D unresolved. The CDR3 spans 13 residues. V lost 3 bases and J 4 bases, leaving 7 bases between the germline ends. The CDR3 loop is CASSFGPNQPQHF. The CDR3 region has the DNA TGTGCCAGCAGTTTTGGGCCTAATCAGCCCCAGCATTTT.

The chain couples TRBV28 to TRBJ2-7; 15 bases are a match to TRBD2. The germline V gene encodes CDR1 MDHEN and CDR2 SYDVKM. The CDR3 has 16 amino acids. Trimming at V came to 7 bases and at J to 6 bases, leaving 10 bases not matched to a gene. The CDR3 loop is CASTAAGLAGGGEQYF. The CDR3 DNA is TGTGCCAGCACCGCGGCGGGACTAGCGGGAGGAGGCGAGCAGTACTTC.

This clone was detected once. J is TRBJ1-4 and V is TRBV28; possibly TRBD1 for D (6 bases). The V and J ends lost 4 bases and 0 bases respectively, with 12 bases between them. CDR3 size: 16 residues. Per the germline V gene, CDR1 is MDHEN and CDR2 is SYDVKM. The CDR3 DNA reads as TGTGCCAGCAGTTCCCTCGGACAGACAACTAATGAAAAACTGTTTTTT. Protein: CASSSLGQTTNEKLFF.

The rearrangement links TRBV11-3 to TRBJ2-3; D is perhaps TRBD1 (6 bases). V was clipped by 1 base and J by 2 bases, with 19 bases between them. CDR1 is SGHNT and CDR2 is YENEEA in the germline V gene. The CDR3 length is 18 residues. CDR3 loop: CASSLVVWGPKDTDTQYF. CDR3 DNA: TGTGCCAGCAGCTTAGTAGTGTGGGGGCCGAAAGACACAGATACGCAGTATTTT.

This rearrangement joins TRBV9 to TRBJ2-1; 12 bases are shared with TRBD2. The germline V gene has CDR1 SGDLS and CDR2 YYNGEE. The CDR3 has 21 residues. J gave up 0 bases and V 1 base, and 14 bases lay outside the gene matches. This CDR3 is CASSVYPVLAGGTLSYNEQFF. In DNA form, the CDR3 reads TGTGCCAGCAGCGTATACCCCGTACTAGCGGGAGGCACCCTCTCCTACAATGAGCAGTTCTTC.